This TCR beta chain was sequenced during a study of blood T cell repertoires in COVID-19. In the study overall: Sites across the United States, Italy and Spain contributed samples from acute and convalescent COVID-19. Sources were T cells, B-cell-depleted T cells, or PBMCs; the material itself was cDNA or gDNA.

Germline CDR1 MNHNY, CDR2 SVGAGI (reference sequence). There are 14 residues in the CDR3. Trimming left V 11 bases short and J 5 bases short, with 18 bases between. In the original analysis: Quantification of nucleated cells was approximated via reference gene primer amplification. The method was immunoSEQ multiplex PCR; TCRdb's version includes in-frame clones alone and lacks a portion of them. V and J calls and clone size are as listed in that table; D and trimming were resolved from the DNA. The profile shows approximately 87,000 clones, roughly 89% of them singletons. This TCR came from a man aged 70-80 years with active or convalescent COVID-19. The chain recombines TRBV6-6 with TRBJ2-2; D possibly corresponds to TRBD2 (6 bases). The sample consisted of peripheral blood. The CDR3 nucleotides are TGTGCCGCAAGGGGACTGCCCGAGACCGGGGAGCTGTTTTTT. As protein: CAARGLPETGELFF.